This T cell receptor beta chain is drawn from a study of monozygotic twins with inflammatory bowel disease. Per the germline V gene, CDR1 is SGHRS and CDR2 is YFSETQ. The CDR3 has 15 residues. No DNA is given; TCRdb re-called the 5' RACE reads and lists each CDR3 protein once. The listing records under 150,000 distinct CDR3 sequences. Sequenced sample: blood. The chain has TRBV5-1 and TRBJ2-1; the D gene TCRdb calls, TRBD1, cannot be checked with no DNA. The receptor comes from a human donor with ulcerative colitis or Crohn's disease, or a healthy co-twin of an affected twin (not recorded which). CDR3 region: CASSLGQSSYNEQFF.